This section outlines one T cell receptor beta chain sequence together with its context. The protocol was immunoSEQ multiplex PCR, while the TCRdb copy is restricted to in-frame clones and leaves out a portion. The table has more than 90,000 clones, almost 96% seen once; the top ten hold around 0.22%. This specimen comes from a study of technical replicates of blood from a few donors. The sample was T cells isolated from PBMCs. The receptor was derived from a human donor in good health.

CDR3 in amino acids: CASSLGQGYNEQFF. CDR3 bases: TGCGCCAGCAGCTTGGGACAGGGATACAATGAGCAGTTCTTC. This chain connects TRBV5-1 to TRBJ2-1; 7 bases align to TRBD1. The CDR3 consists of 14 residues. From germline, CDR1 is SGHRS and CDR2 YFSETQ. J lost 4 bases, V lost 0 bases, and 1 base had no gene match.